The clone carrying this TCR beta chain was counted a few times. Its antigen remains unidentified. The donors, all of them Caucasian adults, lived in Nashville, Tennessee. These data are taken from a study of shared clonotypes between healthy human individuals. Points from the study as a whole: The sampled material consisted only of blood, and tissue repertoires are likely to differ. Generation probability values for non-shared clonotypes were lower than those for clonotypes shared by all four donors. The study found about 5% of naive CD4 clonotypes shared across a few donors.

The repertoire was sequenced with immunoSEQ multiplex PCR; TCRdb's copy has only in-frame clones and lacks some. This table holds about 710,000 clones, roughly 72% found once. V was pared by 2 bases and J by 8 bases, with 9 bases between. CDR1 and CDR2 from the germline V gene are MDHEN and SYDVKM. The CDR3 consists of 12 residues. This clonotype was obtained from a woman aged 25 to 39 in good health. Sequencing input: memory CD4+ T cells sorted from blood. The subset denotes: CD45RA-negative fraction. The rearrangement uses TRBV28 and TRBJ1-1; a possible D gene is TRBD1 (6 bases). The CDR3 protein is CASSLLGQEAFF. The CDR3 nucleotides read TGTGCCAGCAGTTTACTTGGACAGGAAGCTTTCTTT.